A selection of T cell receptor beta chains follows, all from one sample in a study of blood T cell repertoires in COVID-19. Only in-frame clones appear in the TCRdb table, and some are missing; sequencing was by immunoSEQ multiplex PCR. The repertoire holds hundreds of thousands of clones, with about 86% as singletons. The sample comprised peripheral blood. These receptors were collected from a woman between 55 and 75 years old with COVID-19, enrolled during active disease. The CDR3 runs from the conserved cysteine through the conserved F or W. The D gene is left open where the match is weak. Expanded clones are given a class, and other clones once, few, many or no size at all.

D: TRBD1; size: .; J: TRBJ1-5; V: TRBV9; CDR3: CASSPQGYGNQPQHF; DNA: TGTGCCAGCAGCCCACAGGGGTATGGCAATCAGCCCCAGCATTTT
D: TRBD1; size: .; J: TRBJ2-5; V: TRBV18; CDR3: CASSPSDRVGETQYF; DNA: TGTGCCAGCTCACCCTCGGACAGGGTAGGGGAGACCCAGTACTTC
D: TRBD1; size: .; J: TRBJ1-1; V: TRBV12-3/TRBV12-4; CDR3: CASTLTGDTEAFF; DNA: TGTGCCAGCACCCTGACAGGGGACACTGAAGCTTTCTTT
D: .; size: .; J: TRBJ1-2; V: TRBV4-1; CDR3: CASSQPREGRYGYTF; DNA: TGCGCCAGCAGCCAACCCCGGGAGGGGAGGTATGGCTACACCTTC
D: TRBD1; size: .; J: TRBJ2-2; V: TRBV5-1; CDR3: CASSLGDRDTGELFF; DNA: TGCGCCAGCAGCTTGGGGGACAGAGACACCGGGGAGCTGTTTTTT
D: .; size: few; J: TRBJ1-2; V: TRBV19; CDR3: CASSFSTSNYGYTF; DNA: TGTGCCAGCAGTTTCTCGACATCTAACTATGGCTACACCTTC
D: .; size: .; J: TRBJ2-3; V: TRBV7-3; CDR3: CASSSGVSHTDTQYF; DNA: TGTGCCAGCAGCTCGGGGGTTTCTCACACAGATACGCAGTATTTT
D: .; size: .; J: TRBJ2-1; V: TRBV7-2; CDR3: CASSQSHNEQFF; DNA: TGTGCCAGCAGCCAGTCCCATAATGAGCAGTTCTTC
D: TRBD1; size: .; J: TRBJ2-2; V: TRBV19; CDR3: CASSMSPRQGNTGELFF; DNA: TGTGCCAGTAGTATGTCTCCGAGACAGGGGAACACCGGGGAGCTGTTTTTT
D: TRBD1; size: few; J: TRBJ2-3; V: TRBV10-3; CDR3: CAIRPTGSVGDTQYF; DNA: TGTGCCATCAGACCGACAGGGTCGGTGGGTGATACGCAGTATTTT
D: TRBD2; size: .; J: TRBJ2-3; V: TRBV13; CDR3: CASSLVTGGLTDTQYF; DNA: TGTGCCAGCAGCTTAGTGACGGGGGGACTCACAGATACGCAGTATTTT
D: TRBD1; size: .; J: TRBJ1-1; V: TRBV5-1; CDR3: CASSEGAMNTEAFF; DNA: TGCGCCAGCAGCGAGGGGGCGATGAACACTGAAGCTTTCTTT
D: TRBD1; size: .; J: TRBJ1-2; V: TRBV4-1; CDR3: CASSRGQGAFGYGYTF; DNA: TGCGCCAGCAGTCGTGGACAGGGGGCTTTTGGCTATGGCTACACCTTC
D: .; size: .; J: TRBJ1-1; V: TRBV12-3/TRBV12-4; CDR3: CASSTFWRTEAFF; DNA: TGTGCCAGCAGTACCTTTTGGCGGACTGAAGCTTTCTTT
D: .; size: .; J: TRBJ2-7; V: TRBV4-3; CDR3: CASSQDPDSGSEQYF; DNA: TGCGCCAGCAGCCAAGATCCTGATAGCGGCTCCGAGCAGTACTTC
D: TRBD2; size: .; J: TRBJ2-3; V: TRBV3-1/TRBV3-2; CDR3: CASSQDAFKSGVITDTQYF; DNA: TGTGCCAGCAGCCAAGACGCATTCAAAAGCGGGGTGATCACAGATACGCAGTATTTT
D: TRBD2; size: .; J: TRBJ2-7; V: TRBV4-3; CDR3: CASSQTSGGGEQYF; DNA: TGCGCCAGCAGCCAAACTAGCGGGGGGGGCGAGCAGTACTTC
D: TRBD1; size: .; J: TRBJ1-2; V: TRBV5-4; CDR3: CASSAGQANYGYTF; DNA: TGTGCCAGCAGCGCAGGACAGGCTAACTATGGCTACACCTTC
D: .; size: .; J: TRBJ2-2; V: TRBV3-1/TRBV3-2; CDR3: CASTPGVNTGELFF; DNA: TGTGCCAGCACCCCGGGAGTCAACACCGGGGAGCTGTTTTTT
D: TRBD1; size: .; J: TRBJ1-2; V: TRBV11-2; CDR3: CASSSRDRGLGYTF; DNA: TGTGCCAGCAGCTCCCGGGACAGGGGGTTAGGCTACACCTTC
D: TRBD1; size: .; J: TRBJ2-3; V: TRBV6-4; CDR3: CASSLGTVYTDTQYF; DNA: TGTGCCAGCAGCCTAGGGACAGTTTACACAGATACGCAGTATTTT
D: TRBD1; size: .; J: TRBJ2-7; V: TRBV7-9; CDR3: CASSSFPGTGEYEQYF; DNA: TGTGCCAGCAGCTCCTTTCCCGGGACAGGGGAATACGAGCAGTACTTC
D: .; size: .; J: TRBJ2-7; V: TRBV6-5; CDR3: CASSYSRAESEQYF; DNA: TGTGCCAGCAGTTACTCCAGGGCAGAAAGTGAGCAGTACTTC
D: .; size: .; J: TRBJ1-1; V: TRBV29-1; CDR3: CSALGELHTEAFF; DNA: TGCAGCGCCTTAGGGGAACTACATACTGAAGCTTTCTTT
D: .; size: .; J: TRBJ1-1; V: TRBV3-1/TRBV3-2; CDR3: CASSPSSAVNTEAFF; DNA: TGTGCCAGCAGCCCTTCGTCGGCGGTGAACACTGAAGCTTTCTTT
D: .; size: once; J: TRBJ1-2; V: TRBV27; CDR3: CASSPPGGESKDGYTF; DNA: TGTGCCAGCAGCCCGCCGGGCGGGGAAAGTAAAGATGGCTACACCTTC
D: TRBD2; size: once; J: TRBJ2-1; V: TRBV11-2; CDR3: CASSPSAGAGNEQFF; DNA: TGTGCCAGCAGCCCCTCAGCGGGGGCAGGCAATGAGCAGTTCTTC
D: .; size: .; J: TRBJ1-2; V: TRBV11-2; CDR3: CASSLRLEDGYTF; DNA: TGTGCCAGCAGCTTAAGGCTGGAGGATGGCTACACCTTC
D: .; size: .; J: TRBJ1-1; V: TRBV18; CDR3: CASSPFAENTEAFF; DNA: TGTGCCAGCTCACCATTCGCGGAGAACACTGAAGCTTTCTTT
D: TRBD1; size: .; J: TRBJ1-1; V: TRBV4-1; CDR3: CASSQVGDRGNTEAFF; DNA: TGCGCCAGCAGCCAAGTCGGGGACAGAGGGAACACTGAAGCTTTCTTT
D: .; size: once; J: TRBJ1-1; V: TRBV13; CDR3: CASSGRGTEAFF; DNA: TGTGCCAGCAGCGGGCGGGGGACTGAAGCTTTCTTT
D: TRBD1; size: .; J: TRBJ1-2; V: TRBV7-9; CDR3: CASSLAESDRAYGYTF; DNA: TGTGCCAGCAGCTTAGCCGAATCGGACAGGGCCTATGGCTACACCTTC
D: .; size: .; J: TRBJ1-1; V: TRBV9; CDR3: CASSVGEGNTEAFF; DNA: TGTGCCAGCAGCGTAGGGGAGGGTAACACTGAAGCTTTCTTT
D: .; size: .; J: TRBJ1-2; V: TRBV21-1; CDR3: CASSKGCRDSSYGYTF; DNA: TGTGCCAGCAGCAAAGGATGCCGGGACAGCTCCTATGGCTACACCTTC
D: TRBD2; size: .; J: TRBJ2-1; V: TRBV10-1; CDR3: CASSRGTSGAGVWNEQFF; DNA: TGCGCCAGCAGCCGAGGGACTAGCGGGGCGGGGGTCTGGAATGAGCAGTTCTTC
D: .; size: .; J: TRBJ1-6; V: TRBV27; CDR3: CASSIGGVRPISPLHF; DNA: TGTGCCAGCAGTATCGGAGGGGTCCGGCCAATTTCACCCCTCCACTTT
D: .; size: .; J: TRBJ1-1; V: TRBV5-6; CDR3: CASSIEKTEAFF; DNA: TGTGCCAGCAGCATAGAAAAAACGGAAGCTTTCTTT
D: .; size: .; J: TRBJ1-1; V: TRBV3-1/TRBV3-2; CDR3: CASSQGVQGTEAFF; DNA: TGTGCCAGCAGCCAAGGGGTGCAGGGCACTGAAGCTTTCTTT
D: .; size: .; J: TRBJ1-1; V: TRBV10-3; CDR3: CAIRPSLGENTEAFF; DNA: TGTGCCATCAGGCCCTCTCTAGGGGAGAACACTGAAGCTTTCTTT
D: .; size: .; J: TRBJ1-3; V: TRBV2; CDR3: CASSAGASGNTIYF; DNA: TGTGCCAGCAGTGCAGGGGCCTCTGGAAACACCATATATTTT
D: TRBD2; size: .; J: TRBJ2-1; V: TRBV5-1; CDR3: CASSLGTGLAGLNEQFF; DNA: TGCGCCAGCAGCTTGGGCACGGGACTAGCGGGGCTCAATGAGCAGTTCTTC
D: .; size: .; J: TRBJ2-5; V: TRBV6-5; CDR3: CASGAGGTQYF; DNA: TGTGCCAGCGGGGCCGGGGGGACCCAGTACTTC
D: TRBD1; size: .; J: TRBJ1-1; V: TRBV6-6; CDR3: CASNYNTGARGEAFF; DNA: TGTGCCAGCAACTACAATACAGGGGCTCGCGGGGAAGCTTTCTTT
D: TRBD2; size: .; J: TRBJ2-5; V: TRBV7-8; CDR3: CASSSRLAGGPGETQYF; DNA: TGTGCCAGCAGCTCTAGACTAGCGGGGGGGCCTGGAGAGACCCAGTACTTC
D: TRBD1; size: .; J: TRBJ1-1; V: TRBV9; CDR3: CASSGLQGALYTEAFF; DNA: TGTGCCAGCAGCGGACTACAGGGGGCTTTGTACACTGAAGCTTTCTTT
D: .; size: .; J: TRBJ2-7; V: TRBV27; CDR3: CASSPTGFYEQYF; DNA: TGTGCCAGCAGCCCAACAGGGTTCTACGAGCAGTACTTC
D: TRBD1; size: once; J: TRBJ1-1; V: TRBV13; CDR3: CASSLDRDLGPNTEAFF; DNA: TGTGCCAGCAGCCTCGACAGGGACCTAGGGCCGAACACTGAAGCTTTCTTT
D: .; size: .; J: TRBJ2-1; V: TRBV7-3; CDR3: CASSLGGSIYNEQFF; DNA: TGTGCCAGCAGCCTCGGGGGATCGATCTACAATGAGCAGTTCTTC
D: .; size: .; J: TRBJ2-2; V: TRBV30; CDR3: CAWSGGSGDGELFF; DNA: TGTGCCTGGAGTGGAGGTTCTGGTGACGGGGAGCTGTTTTTT
D: .; size: .; J: TRBJ2-5; V: TRBV6-1; CDR3: CASSEGWSEIQETQYF; DNA: TGTGCCAGCAGTGAAGGATGGTCGGAGATTCAAGAGACCCAGTACTTC
D: TRBD1; size: .; J: TRBJ2-1; V: TRBV27; CDR3: CASSTSDGTGGYNEQFF; DNA: TGTGCCAGCAGCACGTCTGACGGGACAGGGGGCTACAATGAGCAGTTCTTC
D: .; size: once; J: TRBJ2-7; V: TRBV6-2/TRBV6-3; CDR3: CASSHREGFSQYF; DNA: TGTGCCAGCAGTCACCGGGAAGGTTTCTCGCAGTACTTC
D: .; size: .; J: TRBJ1-2; V: TRBV21-1; CDR3: CASSKVQVNYGYTF; DNA: TGTGCCAGCAGCAAAGTACAGGTCAACTATGGCTACACCTTC
D: .; size: .; J: TRBJ1-1; V: TRBV4-3; CDR3: CASSLETVNTEAFF; DNA: TGCGCCAGCAGCCTAGAGACTGTGAACACTGAAGCTTTCTTT